This T cell receptor (beta chain) was sequenced during a study of T-cell memory formation after mild COVID-19. General observations from the study: A subset of responding clones appeared in pre-infection memory, suggesting cross-reactive memory joined.

The table lists this clonotype with many counts. What it binds is unknown. MiXCR, run by TCRdb on the 5' RACE reads, gives a single entry per CDR3 protein. The table records 25,000 or so distinct CDR3 sequences, about 8% of them present only once. The sample comprised PBMCs or a T cell subset sorted from them (not recorded which). The sequence came from an adult woman who had mild COVID-19 (a few samples of this study predate the infection). Cell type and time point are not known.

The CDR3 sequence is CASSLGRQSTPGGYTF. Here the CDR3 DNA reads TGTGCCAGCAGCCTGGGCCGGCAATCCACCCCGGGAGGCTACACCTTC. The V call is TRBV2, the J call TRBJ1-2; no firm D call. Germline V gene sequence: CDR1 SNHLY, CDR2 FYNNEI. The CDR3 extends over 16 amino acids. V lost 6 bases and J lost 8, with 25 bases in between.